This T cell receptor (beta chain) was identified in a study of human T cells and chemical hapten exposure (dated by TCRdb to the early 2020s). Concerning the study at large: For sensitization, 2% DPC in acetone was applied to a roughly 2 cm by roughly 2 cm area of upper inner arm skin. Weekly therapeutic DPC doses were additionally applied to the scalp of patients throughout the roughly 25-week study period. Patch tests used Finn chambers with 0.01% DPC on the upper back, scored after 6 days by International Contact Dermatitis Research Group standards. The mostly female patient cohort included alopecia areata with under or over 50% scalp involvement, alopecia totalis and alopecia universalis. The libraries were sequenced as a pool, and the TCR yield per sample differed mostly because of small variations in library volumes within the pool. In alopecia patients, the study followed how the peripheral blood TCR repertoire changed in vivo over primary and secondary sensitization to diphenylcyclopropenone (DPC), a hapten. Blood samples were taken from patients before sensitization (week 0) and at 2, 6 and about 24 weeks after DPC sensitization. For TCR sequencing, blood came from some 31 alopecia patients at anywhere from one to four time points (pre-sensitization, 2, 6 and 24 weeks).

Interpreted using the paper, the time point label stands for: pre-sensitization, week 0. Sample treatment or condition, as interpreted from the label and publication: therapeutic diphenylcyclopropenone sensitization with weekly scalp DPC. Blood at each patch-test visit was drawn before the patch test was applied. To be eligible, patients had to be aged 18 to 70, diagnosed with alopecia and judged suitable for DPC therapy, while pregnant patients were excluded. Unfractionated whole blood was collected in Tempus Blood RNA tubes, and total RNA was extracted from that blood. This clonotype was counted at least ten times. The specificity of this receptor is unknown. The record has no base qualities; no much larger clone is one base away. Reading from cysteine to phenylalanine, the CDR3 counts 14 amino acids. Only CDR3 DNA remains: 42 bases, in frame from the first base. Trimming costs V 0 bases and J 1 base, and their ends lie 6 bases apart. From a lookup of the germline V gene, CDR1 and CDR2 are KGHSH and LQKENI.

To prepare the library, RACE was applied. These reads were obtained on a NextSeq 500. During library preparation, unique molecular identifiers were attached to individual cDNA molecules so that TCRs could be counted quantitatively and reproducibly. From each blood RNA sample, both TCR alpha and TCR beta chains were sequenced. In the authors' own workflow: Samples had a median of about 96,000 TCRs, with a range from about 23,224 to 750,000. V, J and CDR3 annotation of the TCR reads was carried out using the Decombinator software suite. Every sample was subsampled to the same number of TCRs (28,000) for the PS versus PT1 abundance plots. Expanded TCRs were defined as absent before sensitization and observed at least eight times at the 2-week time point. TCRdb applied fastp at Q25 and MiXCR to the public reads, then kept only in-frame beta chains. CDR3 protein sequences are deduplicated, and each keeps its most common genes and DNA. None of the V and J calls come from the authors' own analysis; TCRdb made them. The sample table shows about 62,000 distinct CDR3 sequences, and roughly 6.7% are seen once. The top ten constitute around 1.6% of the sample.

Summary of the overall study and its limitations: A positive correlation was found between the number of PT1 expanded TCRs and patch test score, with significance reached at thresholds 8, 16 and 32 but not 4. Because every patient had alopecia, a presumed autoimmune disease, the patients' immune response might differ from that of healthy individuals. Repeated subsampling changed both the strength of the expansion versus patch-test correlation and the threshold at which that correlation became significant. DPC sensitization did not change how many TCRs were above 1 in 1000 frequency, and no evidence was found of alterations in global repertoire structure. Compared with pre-sensitization or healthy control sets, expanded TCRs formed significantly more large CDR3 similarity clusters, which is consistent with antigen-driven responses.

The chain is made from TRBV18 and TRBJ1-1; there is no confident call for the D gene. The specimen was whole blood, collected in connection with sensitization to the hapten diphenylcyclopropenone (DPC). The TCR comes from a young woman with alopecia areata. Some clones in this sample may be carry-over from other donors' samples. The CDR3 in this case is CASSPPAGNTEAFF. The sequence in DNA is TGTGCCAGCTCACCACCGGCAGGGAACACTGAAGCTTTCTTT.